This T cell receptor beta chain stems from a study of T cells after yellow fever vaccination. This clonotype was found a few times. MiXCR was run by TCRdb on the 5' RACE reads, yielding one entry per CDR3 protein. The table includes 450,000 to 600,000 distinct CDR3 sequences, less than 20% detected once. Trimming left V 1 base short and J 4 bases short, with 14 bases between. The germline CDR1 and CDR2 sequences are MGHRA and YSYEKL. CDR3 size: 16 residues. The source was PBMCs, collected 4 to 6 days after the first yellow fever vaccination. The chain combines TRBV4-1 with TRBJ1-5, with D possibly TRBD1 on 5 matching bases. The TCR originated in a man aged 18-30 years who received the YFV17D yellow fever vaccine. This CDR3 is CASSQGRDVTNQPQHF. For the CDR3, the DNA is TGCGCCAGCAGCCAAGGACGGGACGTAACTAATCAGCCCCAGCATTTT.